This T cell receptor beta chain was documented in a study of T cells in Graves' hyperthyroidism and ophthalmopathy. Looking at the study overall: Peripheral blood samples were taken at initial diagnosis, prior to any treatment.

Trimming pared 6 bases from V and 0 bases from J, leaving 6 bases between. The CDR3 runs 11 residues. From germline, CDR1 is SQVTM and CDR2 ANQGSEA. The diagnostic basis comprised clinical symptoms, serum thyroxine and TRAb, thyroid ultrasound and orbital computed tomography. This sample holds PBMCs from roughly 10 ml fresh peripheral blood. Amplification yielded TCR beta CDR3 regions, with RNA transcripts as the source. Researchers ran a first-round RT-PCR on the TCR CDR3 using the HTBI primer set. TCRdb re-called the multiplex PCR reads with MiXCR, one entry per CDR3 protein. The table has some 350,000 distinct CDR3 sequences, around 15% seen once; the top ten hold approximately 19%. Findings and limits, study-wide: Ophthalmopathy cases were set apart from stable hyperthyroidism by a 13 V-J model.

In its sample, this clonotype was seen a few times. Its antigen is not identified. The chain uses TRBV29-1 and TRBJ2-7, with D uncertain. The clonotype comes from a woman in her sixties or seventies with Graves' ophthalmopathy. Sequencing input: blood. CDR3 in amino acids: CSVLFSYEQYF. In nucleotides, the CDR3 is TGCAGCGTCCTCTTCTCCTACGAGCAGTACTTC.